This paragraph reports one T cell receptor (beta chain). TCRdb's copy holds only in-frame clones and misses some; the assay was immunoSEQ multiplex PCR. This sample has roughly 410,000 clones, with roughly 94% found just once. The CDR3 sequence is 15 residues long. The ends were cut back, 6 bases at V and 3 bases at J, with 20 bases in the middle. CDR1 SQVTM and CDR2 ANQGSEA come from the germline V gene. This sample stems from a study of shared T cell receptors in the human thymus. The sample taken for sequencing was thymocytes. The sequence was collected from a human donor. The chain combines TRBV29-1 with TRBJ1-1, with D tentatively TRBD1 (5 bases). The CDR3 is CSVGRQSPKDTEAFF. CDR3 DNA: TGCAGCGTCGGAAGACAGAGCCCTAAAGACACTGAAGCTTTCTTT.